Following are 30 T cell receptor beta chains from one sample sequenced in a study of vaccination effects on CD4 cells after COVID-19. No antigens are known for them. Here immunoSEQ multiplex PCR was the method, and the copy in TCRdb shows in-frame clones only, minus some. The sample has about 41,000 clones; roughly two thirds are singletons. Within the ViraFEST assay, antigen-specific CD4+ T cells underwent expansion with viral peptide pools prior to sequencing. Cells that had been cultured for roughly ten days were the source of isolated CD4+ T cells. Previously uninfected by SARS-CoV-2, the vaccine recipients also showed negative nucleocapsid antibodies. This material consisted of CD4+ T cells from PBMCs cultured with HCoV-OC43 spike peptides, taken before COVID-19 vaccination. Stated subset: HCoV-OC43 spike overlapping peptide pool stimulation. These receptors all stem from a human donor who received a COVID-19 vaccine.

The chain joins TRBV28 to TRBJ1-5; possibly TRBD1 for D (6 bases). Between the trimmed V and J ends, which lost 6 bases and 0 bases, there was a span of 18 bases. The CDR3 has 17 amino acids. Germline V gene data show CDR1 as MDHEN and CDR2 as SYDVKM. CDR3 sequence (DNA): TGTGCCAGCAGCGCTAGGGCAGGGGACCTTAGCAATCAGCCCCAGCATTTT. Translation gives CASSARAGDLSNQPQHF.

The rearrangement uses TRBV30 and TRBJ2-1; 7 bases are a match to TRBD1. The CDR3 consists of 16 residues. Losses at the gene ends were 4 bases for V and 2 bases for J; bases not matched to a gene: 11. Germline V CDR1 and CDR2: GTSNPN, SVGIG (reference sequence). CDR3 in amino acids: CAWTSVGTATYNEQFF. The DNA for the CDR3 is TGTGCCTGGACGTCCGTCGGGACAGCAACCTACAATGAGCAGTTCTTC. Filled out from reference TRBV30 and TRBJ2-1, the complete variable domain reads SQTIHQWPATLVQPVGSPLSLECTVEGTSNPNLYWYRQAAGRGLQLLFYSVGIGQISSEVPQNLSASRPQDRQFILSSKKLLLSDSGFYLCAWTSVGTATYNEQFFGPGTRLTVL.

The rearrangement joins TRBV30 to TRBJ1-1; no clear D. Germline loops: CDR1 GTSNPN, CDR2 SVGIG (reference sequence). Between the trimmed V and J ends, which lost 1 base and 3 bases, there was a span of 12 bases. This CDR3 spans 14 amino acids. CDR3 in DNA: TGTGCCTGGAGTGAGGGAACGAGGGACACTGAAGCTTTCTTT. It encodes CAWSEGTRDTEAFF.

This chain connects TRBV15 to TRBJ1-1, with 7 bases fitting TRBD1. Germline CDR1 is LNHNV and CDR2 is YYDKDF (reference sequence). This CDR3 spans 13 amino acids. Germline trimming cut 6 bases from V and 4 bases from J; bases unmatched to any gene: 5. The CDR3: CATSPQGTTEAFF. CDR3 sequence (DNA): TGTGCCACCAGTCCACAGGGGACCACTGAAGCTTTCTTT.

The chain recombines TRBV7-9 with TRBJ2-5; a possible D gene is TRBD1 (6 bases). Germline CDR1 is SEHNR and CDR2 is FQNEAQ (reference sequence). The CDR3 runs to 15 residues. V lost 4 bases and J lost 5, with 17 bases in between. The DNA of the CDR3 is TGTGCCAGCAGCTCCCACAGGGTTTTCGGGGAGACCCAGTACTTC. Protein: CASSSHRVFGETQYF.

This clone was detected only a few times. The chain joins TRBV2 to TRBJ1-2; 8 bases agree with TRBD1. After removal of 6 bases from V and 8 bases from J, the junction contained 11 bases not matched to a gene. The CDR3 sequence is 14 residues long. Germline V gene lookup returns CDR1 SNHLY and CDR2 FYNNEI. The CDR3 region has the DNA TGTGCCAGCAGCTCCGGGACAGGTGGCTCGGGCTACACCTTC. Amino acids: CASSSGTGGSGYTF.

This chain uses TRBV27 with TRBJ2-7, with unresolved D. V was trimmed by 3 bases and J by 2 bases, leaving 14 bases between them. Germline CDR1 is MNHEY and CDR2 is SMNVEV (reference sequence). This CDR3 has 15 residues. The CDR3 sequence is CASSFGRFKAYEQYF. DNA of the CDR3: TGTGCCAGCAGTTTCGGCAGGTTCAAAGCCTACGAGCAGTACTTC.

This chain connects TRBV15 to TRBJ2-7; D is ambiguous. The germline CDR1 and CDR2 sequences are LNHNV and YYDKDF (reference sequence). This CDR3 contains 15 residues. V dropped 3 bases and J dropped 3 bases, with 15 bases sitting between them. CDR3 residues: CATSSVGNPYYEQYF. The CDR3 bases are TGTGCCACCAGCAGCGTAGGGAATCCCTACTACGAGCAGTACTTC.

The chain has TRBV29-1 and TRBJ1-4; D gene unclear. V lost 5 bases to trimming and J lost 5 bases, with 27 bases between them. The CDR3 totals 18 residues. Germline V gene data show CDR1 as SQVTM and CDR2 as ANQGSEA. CDR3 nucleotides: TGCAGCGTTTCCGCACCCGCCCGAGGTGGGATAAAGAATGAAAAACTGTTTTTT. Its translation: CSVSAPARGGIKNEKLFF.

The CDR3 coding sequence is TGCGCCAGCAGCCAAGATCGACGCGGGGGGGCCTGGGAGCAGTTCTTC. This gives the protein CASSQDRRGGAWEQFF. V and J are TRBV4-1 and TRBJ2-1, with 9 bases aligning to TRBD2. CDR3 length: 16 residues. CDR1 is MGHRA and CDR2 is YSYEKL in the germline V gene. The V segment lost 0 bases and the J segment 10 bases; nucleotides outside the gene matches: 10.

This sequence joins TRBV5-4 and TRBJ2-4; 9 bases align to TRBD1. With 4 bases clipped from V and 2 bases from J, the junction kept 7 bases outside the gene matches. The CDR3 spans 16 residues. From germline, CDR1 is SGHNT and CDR2 YYREEE (reference sequence). CDR3 sequence: CASSTGGAISKNIQYF. The CDR3 DNA follows: TGTGCCAGCAGCACAGGGGGCGCGATTTCCAAAAACATTCAGTACTTC.

The chain combines TRBV2 with TRBJ2-2; 12 nucleotides agree with TRBD2. The CDR3 runs to 18 residues. Germline CDR1 reads SNHLY; CDR2 reads FYNNEI. J was trimmed by 5 bases and V by 3 bases; bases with no gene match: 10. CDR3 DNA sequence: TGTGCCAGCAGTGACGGCTACCTAGCGGGGGGGTGGACCGGGGAGCTGTTTTTT. As protein: CASSDGYLAGGWTGELFF.

V and J are TRBV12-3 or TRBV12-4 and TRBJ1-5, with D uncertain. CDR3 size: 13 residues. Trimming removed 5 bases at V and 4 bases at J, with 9 bases between. CDR3 sequence: CASSLSLNQPQHF. In DNA, the CDR3 is TGTGCCAGCAGTCTATCTCTTAATCAGCCCCAGCATTTT.

This chain uses TRBV18 with TRBJ1-3; possibly TRBD1 for D (6 bases). Germline values: CDR1 KGHSH, CDR2 LQKENI. This CDR3 is built from 15 residues. V was clipped by 2 bases and J by 1 base, with 9 bases between them. The CDR3 is CASSPTGSSGNTIYF. The CDR3 nucleotides read TGTGCCAGCTCACCAACAGGGTCTTCTGGAAACACCATATATTTT.

J is TRBJ2-3 and V is TRBV2; 9 nucleotides match TRBD2. With 0 bases clipped from V and 3 bases from J, the junction kept 1 base outside the gene matches. The germline V gene has CDR1 SNHLY and CDR2 FYNNEI. The CDR3 loop spans 15 amino acids. CDR3 amino acids: CASSEARGGTDTQYF. In DNA, the CDR3 is TGTGCCAGCAGTGAAGCGCGGGGGGGAACAGATACGCAGTATTTT.

The chain uses TRBV5-1 and TRBJ1-1, with unresolved D. Deletions cut 0 bases from V and 1 base from J, with 7 bases between. This CDR3 spans 14 amino acids. Germline CDR1 SGHRS, CDR2 YFSETQ. The chain's CDR3 is CASSLDSKNTEAFF. Written as DNA, the CDR3 is TGCGCCAGCAGCTTGGACAGTAAGAACACTGAAGCTTTCTTT.

The genes are TRBV14 and TRBJ2-2; D not resolved. The CDR3 length is 13 residues. V lost 10 bases to trimming and J lost 1 base, with 10 bases between them. The V gene's germline CDR1 is SGHDN and CDR2 FVKESK. The CDR3 DNA sequence: TGTGCCACCCGACGGCAGAACACCGGGGAGCTGTTTTTT. It is translated as CATRRQNTGELFF.

The chain combines TRBV5-1 with TRBJ1-4; D might be TRBD1 (6 bases). The V and J ends lost 0 bases and 9 bases respectively, with 12 bases between them. There are 14 residues in the CDR3. Germline V CDR1 and CDR2: SGHRS, YFSETQ. CDR3 DNA sequence: TGCGCCAGCAGCTTGGAGGTCAGGGACAAAAAACTGTTTTTT. It is translated as CASSLEVRDKKLFF.

The chain links TRBV5-1 to TRBJ1-1; a possible D gene is TRBD1 (6 bases). V dropped 3 bases and J dropped 1 base, with 13 bases sitting between them. The CDR3 runs 15 residues. The germline gives CDR1 SGHRS, CDR2 YFSETQ. The CDR3: CASSSGPGENTEAFF. The CDR3 region has the DNA TGCGCCAGCAGCTCCGGACCAGGGGAGAACACTGAAGCTTTCTTT.

V and J are TRBV2 and TRBJ1-1, with 10 bases identical to TRBD1. The J segment lost 4 bases and the V segment lost 8 bases, leaving 7 bases of the junction unmatched. This CDR3 has 14 amino acids. Germline loops: CDR1 SNHLY, CDR2 FYNNEI. CDR3 amino acids: CASGTRTGGTEAFF. Written as DNA, the CDR3 is TGTGCCAGCGGGACCCGGACAGGGGGCACTGAAGCTTTCTTT.

This rearrangement joins TRBV7-9 to TRBJ2-7; D call uncertain. This CDR3 region has 14 residues. Germline V gene lookup returns CDR1 SEHNR and CDR2 FQNEAQ (reference sequence). The V and J ends lost 1 base and 2 bases respectively, with 9 bases between them. CDR3 residues: CASSLGPRTYEQYF. CDR3 nucleotide sequence: TGTGCCAGCAGCTTAGGACCCCGAACCTACGAGCAGTACTTC.

V usage is TRBV5-5 and J usage is TRBJ2-7; 10 bases are a match to TRBD2. The CDR3 sequence is 15 residues long. Trimming took 4 bases from V and 0 from J; bases not matched to a gene: 4. CDR1 and CDR2 (germline): SGHKS, YYEKEE (reference sequence). The CDR3 region is CASSVLAGSSYEQYF. The CDR3 nucleotides are TGTGCCAGCAGCGTACTAGCGGGGAGCTCCTACGAGCAGTACTTC.

The chain carries TRBV9 and TRBJ2-1; D is undetermined. V gave up 4 bases and J gave up 5 bases, with 10 bases separating them. CDR1 and CDR2 (germline): SGDLS, YYNGEE. CDR3 size: 13 residues. The CDR3 DNA is TGTGCCAGCAGCCAGTCACCTCACAATGAGCAGTTCTTC. Protein product: CASSQSPHNEQFF.

The chain has TRBV7-9 and TRBJ2-1, with TRBD1 matching over 10 bases. The CDR3 has 19 amino acids. The germline V gene has CDR1 SEHNR and CDR2 FQNEAQ (reference sequence). The V gene end was trimmed by 5 bases and the J gene end by 7 bases; junction bases not matched to a gene: 20. CDR3 amino acids: CASSPPRGGTGERPNEQFF. The CDR3 DNA is TGTGCCAGCAGCCCACCCCGTGGGGGGACAGGGGAACGTCCGAATGAGCAGTTCTTC. Complete variable domain (other parts from reference TRBV7-9 and TRBJ2-1): DTGVSQNPRHKITKRGQNVTFRCDPISEHNRLYWYRQTLGQGPEFLTYFQNEAQLEKSRLLSDRFSAERPKGSFSTLEIQRTEQGDSAMYLCASSPPRGGTGERPNEQFFGPGTRLTVL.

Only one count was recorded for this clone. The rearrangement joins TRBV29-1 to TRBJ2-7, with a possible D match to TRBD2 (6 bases). The CDR3 loop spans 13 amino acids. Trimming left V 2 bases short and J 6 bases short, with 14 bases between. Germline V gives CDR1 SQVTM, CDR2 ANQGSEA. As DNA, the CDR3 is TGCAGCGTTGAACCAAACGGAGGGAGCGAGCAGTACTTC. Translated, it gives CSVEPNGGSEQYF.

The V gene is TRBV4-2, the J gene TRBJ2-1, with TRBD2 identical over 11 bases. Losses at the gene ends were 5 bases for V and 9 bases for J; bases not matched to a gene: 9. The germline CDR1 and CDR2 sequences are LGHNA and YNFKEQ. The CDR3 consists of 15 residues. DNA of the CDR3: TGTGCCAGCAGCAGTTTAGCGGGAGGGCCGATTGAGCAGTTCTTC. Its protein product is CASSSLAGGPIEQFF.

This chain joins TRBV3-1 (or the pseudogene TRBV3-2) and TRBJ2-5; D gene uncertain. Germline loops: CDR1 LGHDT, CDR2 YNNKEL (reference sequence). V lost 4 bases, J lost 1 base, and 7 bases lay in between. This CDR3 has 13 residues. CDR3 in amino acids: CASSRAPQETQYF. CDR3 DNA: TGTGCCAGCAGCCGAGCCCCCCAAGAGACCCAGTACTTC.

The V call is TRBV23-1, the J call TRBJ2-1, with TRBD2 matching over 7 bases. TRBV23-1 is an ORF, and what it does is uncertain. There are 16 residues in the CDR3. The junction had 4 bases not matched to a gene; V was cut back by 2 bases and J by 0 bases. CDR3 coding DNA: TGCGCCAGCAGTCAAGAGGGCGGGGGCTCCTACAATGAGCAGTTCTTC. Its protein is CASSQEGGGSYNEQFF.

The chain is built from TRBV5-8 and TRBJ1-1; D remains unclear. The ends were cut back, 0 bases at V and 0 bases at J, with 9 bases in the middle. This CDR3 has 15 amino acids. CDR1 SGHTS and CDR2 YDEGEE come from the germline V gene. CDR3 residues: CASSLDGRMNTEAFF. The CDR3 DNA is TGTGCCAGCAGCTTGGACGGGAGAATGAACACTGAAGCTTTCTTT.

The chain is built from TRBV6-5 and TRBJ2-2; tentative D call: TRBD1 (5 bases). Germline V lookup: CDR1 MNHEY, CDR2 SVGAGI. Trimming took 6 bases from V and 0 from J, leaving 11 bases between them. The CDR3 extends over 15 amino acids. DNA of the CDR3: TGTGCCAGCAGGAGAGACAGCGCGAACACCGGGGAGCTGTTTTTT. Its protein product is CASRRDSANTGELFF.